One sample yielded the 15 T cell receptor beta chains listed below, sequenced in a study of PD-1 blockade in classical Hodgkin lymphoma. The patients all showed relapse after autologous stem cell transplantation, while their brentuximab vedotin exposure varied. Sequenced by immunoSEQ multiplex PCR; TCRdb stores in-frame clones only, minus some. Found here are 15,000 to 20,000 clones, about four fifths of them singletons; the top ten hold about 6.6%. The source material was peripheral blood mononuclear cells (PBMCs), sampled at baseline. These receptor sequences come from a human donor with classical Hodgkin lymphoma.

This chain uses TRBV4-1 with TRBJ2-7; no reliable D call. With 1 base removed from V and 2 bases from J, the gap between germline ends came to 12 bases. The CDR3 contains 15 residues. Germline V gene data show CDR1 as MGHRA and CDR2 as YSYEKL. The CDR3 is CASSQGLGPTYEQYF. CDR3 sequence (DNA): TGCGCCAGCAGCCAAGGTCTGGGTCCAACCTACGAGCAGTACTTC.

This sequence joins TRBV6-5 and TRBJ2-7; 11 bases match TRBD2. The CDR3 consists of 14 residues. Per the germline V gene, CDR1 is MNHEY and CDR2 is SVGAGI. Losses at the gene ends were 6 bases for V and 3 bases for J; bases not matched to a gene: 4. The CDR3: CASRVLAGGYEQYF. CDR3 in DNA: TGTGCCAGCAGGGTCCTAGCGGGGGGCTACGAGCAGTACTTC.

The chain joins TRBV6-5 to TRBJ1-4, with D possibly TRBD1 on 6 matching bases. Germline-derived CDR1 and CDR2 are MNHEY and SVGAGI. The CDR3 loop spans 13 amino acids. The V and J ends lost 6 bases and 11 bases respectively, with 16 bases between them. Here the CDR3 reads CASSHKQGWKLFF. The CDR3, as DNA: TGTGCCAGCAGCCACAAACAGGGTTGGAAACTGTTTTTT.

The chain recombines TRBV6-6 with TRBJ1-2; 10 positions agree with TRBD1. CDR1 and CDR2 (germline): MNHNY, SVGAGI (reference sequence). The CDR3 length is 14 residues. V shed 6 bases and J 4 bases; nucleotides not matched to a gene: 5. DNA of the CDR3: TGTGCCAGCAGCCAGGGGACAGGGGTCTATGGCTACACCTTC. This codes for CASSQGTGVYGYTF.

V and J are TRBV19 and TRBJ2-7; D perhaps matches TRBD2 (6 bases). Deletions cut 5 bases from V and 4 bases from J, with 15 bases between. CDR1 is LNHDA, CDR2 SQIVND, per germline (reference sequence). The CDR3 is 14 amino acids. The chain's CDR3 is CASSPPGAGYEQYF. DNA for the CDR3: TGTGCCAGTAGTCCCCCTGGGGCGGGGTACGAGCAGTACTTC.

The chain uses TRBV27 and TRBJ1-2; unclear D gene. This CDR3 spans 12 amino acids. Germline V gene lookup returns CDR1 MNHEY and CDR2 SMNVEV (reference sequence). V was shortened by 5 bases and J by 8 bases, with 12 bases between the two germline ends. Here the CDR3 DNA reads TGTGCCAGCAGTCCCAATCTGGTAGGCTACACCTTC. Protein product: CASSPNLVGYTF.

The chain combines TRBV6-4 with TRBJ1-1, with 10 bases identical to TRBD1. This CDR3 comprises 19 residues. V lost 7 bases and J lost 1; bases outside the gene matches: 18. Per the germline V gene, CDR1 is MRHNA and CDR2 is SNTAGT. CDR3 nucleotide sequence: TGTGCCAGCACTTGGGACAGGGGCTTACTAATGATAACGAACACTGAAGCTTTCTTT. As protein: CASTWDRGLLMITNTEAFF.

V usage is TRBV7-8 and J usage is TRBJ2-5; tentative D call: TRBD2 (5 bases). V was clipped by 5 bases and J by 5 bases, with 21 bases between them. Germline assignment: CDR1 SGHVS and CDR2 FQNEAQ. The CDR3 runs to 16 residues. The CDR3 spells CASSHRRTPLGETQYF. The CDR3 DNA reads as TGTGCCAGCAGCCACCGCCGGACTCCCCTCGGGGAGACCCAGTACTTC.

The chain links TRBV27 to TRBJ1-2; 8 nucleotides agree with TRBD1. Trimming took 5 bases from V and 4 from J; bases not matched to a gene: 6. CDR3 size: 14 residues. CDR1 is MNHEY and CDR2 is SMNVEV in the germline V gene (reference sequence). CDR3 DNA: TGTGCCAGCAGTGACAGGGGAGGAGGCTATGGCTACACCTTC. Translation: CASSDRGGGYGYTF.

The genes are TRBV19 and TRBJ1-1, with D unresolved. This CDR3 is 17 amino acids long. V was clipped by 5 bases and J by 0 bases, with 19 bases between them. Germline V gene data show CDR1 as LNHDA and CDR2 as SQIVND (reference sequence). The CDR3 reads CASSPPRRSYVNTEAFF. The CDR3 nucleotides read TGTGCCAGTAGTCCCCCTAGGCGTAGCTATGTGAACACTGAAGCTTTCTTT. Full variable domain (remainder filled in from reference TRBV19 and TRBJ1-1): DGGITQSPKYLFRKEGQNVTLSCEQNLNHDAMYWYRQDPGQGLRLIYYSQIVNDFQKGDIAEGYSVSREKKESFPLTVTSAQKNPTAFYLCASSPPRRSYVNTEAFFGQGTRLTVV.

CDR3 bases: TGTGCCAGCAGTGAATTGGTAGGGGGCGGCTACGAGCAGTACTTC. Protein product: CASSELVGGGYEQYF. The chain is built from TRBV6-1 and TRBJ2-7; 7 positions agree with TRBD1. Germline V gene sequence: CDR1 MNHNS, CDR2 SASEGT. The CDR3 spans 15 residues. V trimming: 2 bases; J trimming: 3 bases; junction bases outside the gene matches: 7.

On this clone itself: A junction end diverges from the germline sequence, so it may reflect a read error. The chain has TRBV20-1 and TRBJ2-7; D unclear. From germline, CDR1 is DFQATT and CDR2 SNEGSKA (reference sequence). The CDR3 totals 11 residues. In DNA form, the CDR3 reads TGCAGTGCTCGAGACGGCTACGAGCAGTACTTC. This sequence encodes CSARDGYEQYF.

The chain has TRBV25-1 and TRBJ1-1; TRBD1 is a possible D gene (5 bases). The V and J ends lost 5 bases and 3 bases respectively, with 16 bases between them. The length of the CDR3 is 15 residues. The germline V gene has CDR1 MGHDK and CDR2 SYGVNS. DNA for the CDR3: TGTGCCAGCAGTTTACCGGGCCGGGGGGACACTGAAGCTTTCTTT. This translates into CASSLPGRGDTEAFF.

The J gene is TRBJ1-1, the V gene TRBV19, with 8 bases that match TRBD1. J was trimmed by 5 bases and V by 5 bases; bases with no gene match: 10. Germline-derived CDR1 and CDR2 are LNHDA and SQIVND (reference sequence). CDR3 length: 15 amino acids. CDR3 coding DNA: TGTGCCAGTAGTCCGGGACAGGAGGCGAGAACTGAAGCTTTCTTT. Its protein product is CASSPGQEARTEAFF.

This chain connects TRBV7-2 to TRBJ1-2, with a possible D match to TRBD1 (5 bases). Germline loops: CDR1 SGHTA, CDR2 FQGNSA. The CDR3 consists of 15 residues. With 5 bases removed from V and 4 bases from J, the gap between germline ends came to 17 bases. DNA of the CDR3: TGTGCCAGCAGCCCCCGGGGACTCGGGGGCTATGGCTACACCTTC. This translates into CASSPRGLGGYGYTF.